The entry that follows covers one T cell receptor beta chain sequence. Its matching antigen is unknown. The sorted cells were lamina propria lymphocytes from surgical specimens, first isolated by density gradient. Clones were sequenced by immunoSEQ multiplex PCR, and TCRdb holds only the in-frame ones, with some missing. Here the sample spans 2,500 to 3,000 clones, 90% being singletons. The record originates from a study of T cell repertoires in ileal Crohn's disease. For the study at large: Median disease duration was roughly 8.5 years; less than 45% smoked at surgery.

The V segment lost 5 bases and the J segment 3 bases; nucleotides outside the gene matches: 9. Germline-derived CDR1 and CDR2 are SGHVS and FNYEAQ. This CDR3 has 17 residues. Overall study findings and caveats: Clonality above 26.8% at surgery always came with endoscopic recurrence.

The clonotype comes from an adult with Crohn's disease. The sequencing sample was made of CD4+ T cells sorted from the ileum. The chain uses TRBV7-6 and TRBJ2-6, with 8 nucleotides matching TRBD2. Here the CDR3 DNA reads TGTGCCAGCAGCCCATCGGTCGGGGGGGGTGGGGCCAACGTCCTGACTTTC. Its protein is CASSPSVGGGGANVLTF.